This TCR beta chain appears in the sequencing data of a study of blood T cell repertoires in COVID-19. Whole-study context: Acute and convalescent COVID-19 specimens originated in the United States, Italy and Spain. PBMCs, B-cell-depleted T cells, or T cells were the source of the cDNA or gDNA that made up the material.

CDR1 and CDR2 (germline): GTSNPN, SVGIG (reference sequence). Trimming cost V 1 base and J 5 bases, with 18 bases left between them. The CDR3 has 15 amino acids. Seattle-derived patients entered the study during active infection and were followed longitudinally. In the authors' methods: Quantification of nucleated cells was approximated via reference gene primer amplification. Sequencing used immunoSEQ multiplex PCR; TCRdb keeps in-frame clones, though not all of them. That table supplies the V and J calls and clone size; D and trimming were determined from the DNA. Among approximately 110,000 clones listed, 92% were seen once.

This receptor was identified in a man between 50 and 59 years old with COVID-19, enrolled during active disease. The V gene is TRBV30, the J gene TRBJ2-7; D ambiguous. The sequencing sample was made of peripheral blood. The CDR3 here is CAWSASNGALNEQYF. The CDR3, as DNA: TGTGCCTGGAGTGCTTCAAACGGAGCTTTAAACGAGCAGTACTTC.